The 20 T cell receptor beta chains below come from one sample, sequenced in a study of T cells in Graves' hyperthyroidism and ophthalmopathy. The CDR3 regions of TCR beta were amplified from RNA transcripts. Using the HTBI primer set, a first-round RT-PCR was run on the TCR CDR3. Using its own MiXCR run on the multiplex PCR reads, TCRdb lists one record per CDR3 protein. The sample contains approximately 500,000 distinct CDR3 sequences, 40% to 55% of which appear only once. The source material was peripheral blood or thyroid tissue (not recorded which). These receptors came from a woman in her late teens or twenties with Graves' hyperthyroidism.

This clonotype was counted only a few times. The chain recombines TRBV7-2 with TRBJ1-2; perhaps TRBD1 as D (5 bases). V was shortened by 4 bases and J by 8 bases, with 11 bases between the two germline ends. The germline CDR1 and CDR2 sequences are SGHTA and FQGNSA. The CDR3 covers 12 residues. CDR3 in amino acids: CASSSSGVGYTF. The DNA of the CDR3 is TGTGCCAGCAGCTCCTCGGGGGTCGGCTACACCTTC.

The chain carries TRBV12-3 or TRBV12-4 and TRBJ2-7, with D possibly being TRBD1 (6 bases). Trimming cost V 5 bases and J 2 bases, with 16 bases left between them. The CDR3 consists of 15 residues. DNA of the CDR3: TGTGCCAGCAGTCTAAATCAGGGGCGACCCTACGAGCAGTACTTC. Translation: CASSLNQGRPYEQYF.

The CDR3: CASSPSPSSRTEQYF. The CDR3 bases are TGTGCCAGCAGCCCTTCTCCCTCTAGCCGGACGGAGCAGTACTTC. This chain joins TRBV7-9 and TRBJ2-7, with D tentatively TRBD2 (5 bases). Trimming took 5 bases from V and 7 from J, leaving 21 bases between them. Germline CDR1 is SEHNR and CDR2 is FQNEAQ (reference sequence). This CDR3 contains 15 residues.

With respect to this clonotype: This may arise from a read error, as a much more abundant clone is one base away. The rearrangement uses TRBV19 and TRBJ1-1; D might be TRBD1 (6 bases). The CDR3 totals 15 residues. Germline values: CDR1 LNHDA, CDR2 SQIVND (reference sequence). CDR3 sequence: CASSAGAGVNAEAFF. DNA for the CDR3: TGTGCCAGTAGTGCAGGGGCCGGAGTGAACGCTGAAGCTTTCTTT.

CDR3 bases: TGTGCCAGCAGCTTAACTACGGGAGGTTTTGCAGATACGCAGTATTTT. This codes for CASSLTTGGFADTQYF. The V and J genes are TRBV7-2 and TRBJ2-3; 7 bases line up with TRBD2. Germline-derived CDR1 and CDR2 are SGHTA and FQGNSA. J was trimmed by 4 bases and V by 2 bases; bases with no gene match: 9. The CDR3 loop spans 16 amino acids.

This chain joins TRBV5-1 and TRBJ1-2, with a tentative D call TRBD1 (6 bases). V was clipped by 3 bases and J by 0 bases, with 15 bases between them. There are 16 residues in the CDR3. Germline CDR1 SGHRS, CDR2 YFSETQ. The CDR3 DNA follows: TGCGCCAGCAGCTCCGGGACAACCACCACTAACTATGGCTACACCTTC. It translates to CASSSGTTTTNYGYTF.

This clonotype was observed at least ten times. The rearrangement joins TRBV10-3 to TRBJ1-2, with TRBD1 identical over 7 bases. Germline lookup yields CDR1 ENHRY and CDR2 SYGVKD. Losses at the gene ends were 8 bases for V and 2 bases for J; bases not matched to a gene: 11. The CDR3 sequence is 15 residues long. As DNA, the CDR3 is TGTGCCATCCGGGACAGCGTAAAAGACAACTATGGCTACACCTTC. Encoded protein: CAIRDSVKDNYGYTF.

Here the CDR3 reads CAGGQGNYGYTF. Written as DNA, the CDR3 is TGTGCCGGGGGGCAGGGCAACTATGGCTACACCTTC. The chain is built from TRBV25-1 and TRBJ1-2; D is possibly TRBD1 (6 bases). Trimming took off 11 bases at V and 2 bases at J, with 12 bases between the two ends. Germline V gene data show CDR1 as MGHDK and CDR2 as SYGVNS. This CDR3 is 12 amino acids long.

CDR3 region: CAGSTSGRGGYEQYF. CDR3 DNA sequence: TGTGCCGGTTCGACTAGCGGGAGGGGTGGATACGAGCAGTACTTC. The V call is TRBV7-2, the J call TRBJ2-7; 14 bases map to TRBD2. Germline-derived CDR1 and CDR2 are SGHTA and FQGNSA. This CDR3 has 15 amino acids. J was trimmed by 4 bases and V by 11 bases; bases with no gene match: 10.

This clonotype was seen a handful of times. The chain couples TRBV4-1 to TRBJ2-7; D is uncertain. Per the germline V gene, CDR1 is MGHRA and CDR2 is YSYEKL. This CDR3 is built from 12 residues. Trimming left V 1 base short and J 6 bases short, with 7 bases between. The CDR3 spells CASSQGGSEQYF. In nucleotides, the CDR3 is TGCGCCAGCAGCCAAGGGGGTTCCGAGCAGTACTTC.

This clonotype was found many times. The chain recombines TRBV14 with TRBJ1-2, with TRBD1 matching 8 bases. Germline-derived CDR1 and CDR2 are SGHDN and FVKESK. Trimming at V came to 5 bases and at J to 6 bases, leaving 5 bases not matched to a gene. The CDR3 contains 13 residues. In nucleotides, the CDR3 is TGTGCCAGCAGCGATCAGGGGGCTCATGGCTACACCTTC. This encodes CASSDQGAHGYTF.

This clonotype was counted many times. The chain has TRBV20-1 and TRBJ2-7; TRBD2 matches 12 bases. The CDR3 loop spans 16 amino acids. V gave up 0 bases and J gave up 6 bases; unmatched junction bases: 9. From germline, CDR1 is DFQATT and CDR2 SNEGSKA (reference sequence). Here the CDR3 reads CSARDAGLAGSAEQYF. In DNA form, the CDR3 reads TGCAGTGCTAGAGATGCCGGACTAGCGGGATCGGCCGAGCAGTACTTC.

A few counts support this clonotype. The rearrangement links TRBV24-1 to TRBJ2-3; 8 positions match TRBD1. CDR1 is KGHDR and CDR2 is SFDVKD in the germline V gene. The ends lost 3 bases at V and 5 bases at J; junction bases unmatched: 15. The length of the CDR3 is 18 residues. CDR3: CATSDPKAGIQGEDTQYF. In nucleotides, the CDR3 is TGTGCCACCAGTGATCCTAAGGCGGGAATACAGGGGGAAGATACGCAGTATTTT.

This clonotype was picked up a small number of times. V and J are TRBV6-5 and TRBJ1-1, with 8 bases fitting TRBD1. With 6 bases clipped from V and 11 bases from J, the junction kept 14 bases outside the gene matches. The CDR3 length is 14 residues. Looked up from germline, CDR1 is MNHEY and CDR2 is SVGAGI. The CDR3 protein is CASSSPGGTGVAFF. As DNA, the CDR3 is TGTGCCAGCAGCTCACCAGGGGGCACCGGAGTGGCTTTCTTT.

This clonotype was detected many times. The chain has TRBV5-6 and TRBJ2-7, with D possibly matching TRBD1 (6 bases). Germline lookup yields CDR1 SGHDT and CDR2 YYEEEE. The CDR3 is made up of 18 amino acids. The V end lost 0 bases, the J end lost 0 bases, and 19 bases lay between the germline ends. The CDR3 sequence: CASSLARKGDTASYEQYF. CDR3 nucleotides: TGTGCCAGCAGCTTGGCCCGGAAGGGGGACACGGCCTCCTACGAGCAGTACTTC. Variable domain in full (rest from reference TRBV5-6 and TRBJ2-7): DAGVTQSPTHLIKTRGQQVTLRCSPKSGHDTVSWYQQALGQGPQFIFQYYEEEERQRGNFPDRFSGHQFPNYSSELNVNALLLGDSALYLCASSLARKGDTASYEQYFGPGTRLTVT.

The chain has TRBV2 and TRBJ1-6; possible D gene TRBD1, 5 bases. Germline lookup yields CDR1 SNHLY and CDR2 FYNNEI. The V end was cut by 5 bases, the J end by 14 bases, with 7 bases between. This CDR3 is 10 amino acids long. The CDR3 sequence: CASSRQTLHF. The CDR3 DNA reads TGTGCCAGCAGTAGACAGACCCTCCACTTT.

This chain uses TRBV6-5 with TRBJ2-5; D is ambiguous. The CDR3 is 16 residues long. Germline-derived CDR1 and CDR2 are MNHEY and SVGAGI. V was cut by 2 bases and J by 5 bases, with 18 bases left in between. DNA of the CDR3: TGTGCCAGCAGTTACGAGGCGAGGACGTACAATGAGACCCAGTACTTC. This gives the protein CASSYEARTYNETQYF.

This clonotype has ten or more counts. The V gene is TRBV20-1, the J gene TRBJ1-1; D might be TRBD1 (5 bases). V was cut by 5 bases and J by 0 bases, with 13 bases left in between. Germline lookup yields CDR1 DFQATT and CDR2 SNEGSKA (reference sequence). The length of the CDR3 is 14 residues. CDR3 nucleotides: TGCAGTGCTCCGGCGGGGGGGATGAACACTGAAGCTTTCTTT. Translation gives CSAPAGGMNTEAFF.

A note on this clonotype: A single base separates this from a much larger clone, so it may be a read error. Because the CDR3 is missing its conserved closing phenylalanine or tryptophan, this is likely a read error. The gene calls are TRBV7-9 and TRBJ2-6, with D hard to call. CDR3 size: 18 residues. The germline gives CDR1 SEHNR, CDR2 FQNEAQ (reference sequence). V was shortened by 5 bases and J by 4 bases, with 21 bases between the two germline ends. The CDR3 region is CASSILRIRPTGANVLTL. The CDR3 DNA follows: TGTGCCAGCAGCATACTCAGGATACGCCCCACGGGGGCCAACGTCCTGACTCTC.

The CDR3 region has the DNA TGTGCCAGCAGCAACCTTGGGGGGTCCGGAAACACCATATATTTT. It is translated as CASSNLGGSGNTIYF. The chain has TRBV7-2 and TRBJ1-3; a possible D gene is TRBD1 (5 bases). The V gene lost 5 bases and the J gene lost 4 bases, with 15 bases spanning the gap. Germline V gives CDR1 SGHTA, CDR2 FQGNSA. This CDR3 has 15 residues.